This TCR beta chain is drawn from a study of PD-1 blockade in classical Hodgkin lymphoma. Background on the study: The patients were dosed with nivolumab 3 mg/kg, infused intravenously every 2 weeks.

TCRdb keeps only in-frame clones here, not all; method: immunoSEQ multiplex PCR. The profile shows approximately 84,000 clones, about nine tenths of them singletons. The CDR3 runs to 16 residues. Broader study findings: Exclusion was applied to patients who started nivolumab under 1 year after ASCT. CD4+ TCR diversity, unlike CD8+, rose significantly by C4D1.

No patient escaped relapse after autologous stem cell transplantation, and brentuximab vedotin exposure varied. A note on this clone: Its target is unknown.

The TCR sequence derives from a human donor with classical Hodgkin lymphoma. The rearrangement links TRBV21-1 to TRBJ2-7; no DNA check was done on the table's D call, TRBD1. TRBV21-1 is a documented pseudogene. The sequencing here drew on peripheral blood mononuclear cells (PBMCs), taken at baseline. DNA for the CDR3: TGTGCCAGCAGCAAAGCTGTGAGGGGGCCGTCCTACGAGCAGTACTTC. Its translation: CASSKAVRGPSYEQYF.